This T cell receptor beta chain emerged from a study of blood T cell repertoires in COVID-19 (dated by TCRdb to 2018 to 2021). Regarding the study in general: The collaborator samples originated in the United States, Italy and Spain and spanned the acute and convalescent phases of COVID-19. The repertoires were released in a freely available public database intended as a resource for research on the immune response to SARS-CoV-2. Where HLA class I and class II types were available, the types were taken from metadata supplied by the sample provider, not from assay-based typing. A de-identified subject ID, COVID-19 status, age in years and sex were almost always included in the sample metadata. The samples were drawn from the first 160 participants of the ongoing ImmuneRACE study and from 1,254 subjects provided by 6 global collaborators. The material from the prospective study consisted of cDNA or gDNA derived from T cells, B-cell-depleted T cells, or PBMCs. Deeply sampled blood TCRbeta repertoires from subjects exposed to, actively infected with, or recovered from COVID-19 were included in the dataset.

Participants in the prospective study were aged roughly 18 to 100 years, lived in 24 United States geographic areas, and enrolled through a virtual design. In the prospective study, cohorts were assigned on the basis of participant-reported clinical history obtained from a screening survey and a study questionnaire. A participant counted as exposed if, within 2 weeks of entering the study, that participant had been in contact with someone who had a PCR-confirmed or clinician-diagnosed COVID-19 case. In the prospective study, mobile phlebotomists collected whole blood, serum and a nasopharyngeal or oropharyngeal swab from each participant. Prospective study participants could optionally give additional blood draws and questionnaires over an approximately two-month period. Before DNA extraction, blood samples from the prospective study were shipped at room temperature or frozen. TCRbeta CDR3 regions were amplified from genomic DNA using the immunoSEQ Assay, a bias-controlled multiplex PCR. The authors processed their data as follows. The number of nucleated cells in each sample was estimated from the amplification of reference gene primers within the assay. To quantify the absolute abundance of each unique TCRbeta CDR3 rearrangement, sequence reads were collapsed and filtered. For each sample, productive Simpson clonality was calculated as the square root of Simpson's diversity index over productive rearrangements. TCRdb took this table from immuneACCESS and kept in-frame rearrangements with V and J called. Such tables lack part of the clones; where checked against another copy, unresolved V genes explain under half of the gap, and the rest is unexplained. V, J and clone size are taken as reported in that table, and D and trimming were inferred from the DNA itself. This sample gives 200,000 to 300,000 clones in total; about 80% of them show up just once. The ten most abundant clones make up 3.6% of the sample.

Points the paper makes about the study in general: How much clinical and demographic metadata was included differed by source and by participant, and the metadata was provided uncurated.

As for this clone: Which antigen it targets is not known. The sample holds no much larger clone one base away, and base qualities are not on file.

The germline V gene sets CDR1 to SNHLY and CDR2 to FYNNEI. From the cysteine up to the phenylalanine, the CDR3 has a length of 15 residues. The kept DNA is CDR3 alone, 45 bases in frame from the first base. V drops 6 bases and J drops 10 bases, leaving 19 bases in between. The chain links TRBV2 with TRBJ1-6, and possibly TRBD1, on 6 matching bases. This clonotype was obtained from a woman aged 40-49 years who had been exposed to COVID-19. Specimen: PBMCs or T cells enriched from blood (not recorded which). CDR3 protein: CASSPGGRGSSPLHF. The nucleotide sequence is TGTGCCAGCAGCCCGGGGGGCAGGGGATCCTCACCCCTCCACTTT.